This T cell receptor beta chain originates from a study of cytomegalovirus exposure and HLA in healthy donors. The CDR3 loop spans 14 amino acids. Trimming took off 5 bases at V and 3 bases at J, with 14 bases between the two ends. Germline assignment: CDR1 SGHAT and CDR2 FQNNGV. Vbeta (60) and Jbeta (13) primers were used in the PCR. Data came from immunoSEQ multiplex PCR; TCRdb stores just in-frame clones and leaves some out. The sample comprises about 160,000 clones, more than 60% of which are singletons, and roughly 7% rests with the top ten. This sequence was found in a woman aged 40 to 50 in good health and CMV-seropositive. The specimen sequenced was PBMCs. The chain is built from TRBV11-2 and TRBJ2-7, with D possibly TRBD2 on 6 matching bases. The CDR3 coding sequence is TGTGCCAGCAGCCGTTACATGGGGGGCTACGAGCAGTACTTC. Residues: CASSRYMGGYEQYF.